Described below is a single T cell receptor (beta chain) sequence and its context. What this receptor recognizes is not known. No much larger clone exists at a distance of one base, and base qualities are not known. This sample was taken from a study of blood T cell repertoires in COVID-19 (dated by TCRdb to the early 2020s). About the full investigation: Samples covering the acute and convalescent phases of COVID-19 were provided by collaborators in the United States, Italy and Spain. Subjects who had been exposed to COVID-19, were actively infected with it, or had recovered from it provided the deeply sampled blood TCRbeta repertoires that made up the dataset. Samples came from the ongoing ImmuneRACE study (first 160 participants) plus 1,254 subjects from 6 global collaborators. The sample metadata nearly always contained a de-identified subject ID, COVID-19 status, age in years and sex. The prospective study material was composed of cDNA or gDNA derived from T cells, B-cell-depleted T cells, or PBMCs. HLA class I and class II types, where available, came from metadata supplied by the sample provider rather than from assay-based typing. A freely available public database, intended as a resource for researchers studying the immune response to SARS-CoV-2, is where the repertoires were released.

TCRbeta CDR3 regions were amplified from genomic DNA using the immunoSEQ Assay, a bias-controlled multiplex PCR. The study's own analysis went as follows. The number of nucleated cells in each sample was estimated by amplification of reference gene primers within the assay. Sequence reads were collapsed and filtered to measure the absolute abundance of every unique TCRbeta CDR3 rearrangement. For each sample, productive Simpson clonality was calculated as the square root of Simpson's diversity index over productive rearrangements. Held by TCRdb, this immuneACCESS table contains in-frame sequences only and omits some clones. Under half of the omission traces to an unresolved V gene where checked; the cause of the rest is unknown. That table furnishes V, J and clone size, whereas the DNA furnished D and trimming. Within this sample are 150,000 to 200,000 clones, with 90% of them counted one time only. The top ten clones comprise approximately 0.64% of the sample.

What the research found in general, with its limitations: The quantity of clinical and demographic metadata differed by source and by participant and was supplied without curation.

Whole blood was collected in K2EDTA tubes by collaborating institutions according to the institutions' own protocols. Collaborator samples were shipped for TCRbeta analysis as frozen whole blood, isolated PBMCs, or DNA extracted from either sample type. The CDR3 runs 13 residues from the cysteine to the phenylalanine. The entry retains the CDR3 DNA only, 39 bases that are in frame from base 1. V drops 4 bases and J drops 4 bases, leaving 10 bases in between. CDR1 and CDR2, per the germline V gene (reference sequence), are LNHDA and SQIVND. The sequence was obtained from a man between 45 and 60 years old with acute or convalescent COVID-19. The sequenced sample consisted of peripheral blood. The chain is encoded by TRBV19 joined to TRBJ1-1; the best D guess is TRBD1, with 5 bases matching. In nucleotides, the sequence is TGTGCCAGTAGTAAACGGGGGATCACTGAAGCTTTCTTT. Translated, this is CASSKRGITEAFF.